Listed below are T cell receptor beta chains from one sample, sequenced in a study of cytomegalovirus exposure and HLA in healthy donors. Repertoires were generated with immunoSEQ multiplex PCR, while TCRdb's copy carries only in-frame clones and drops some. The top ten hold around 4.1% of the sample, which has under 110,000 clones, about 80% seen once. Sequencing was performed on PBMCs. The source of these receptors is a man aged 35-49 years in good health and CMV-seronegative. Each CDR3 is given with its conserved first and last residue. The D gene is left open where the match is weak. Size values are once, few and many counts, or a class for expanded clones, and some rows have none.

clone size	V gene	D gene	J gene	CDR3 DNA	CDR3 protein
once	TRBV16	TRBD2	TRBJ2-3	TGTGCCAGCAGCTTTAGCGGGGCTAGCACAGATACGCAGTATTTT	CASSFSGASTDTQYF
.	TRBV6-4	TRBD1	TRBJ2-7	TGTGCCACCAACAGGGACAGTCTATCCTACGAGCAGTACTTC	CATNRDSLSYEQYF
.	TRBV2	TRBD1	TRBJ1-1	TGTGCCAGCAGGACAGGGGGCGCGAACACTGAAGCTTTCTTT	CASRTGGANTEAFF
few	TRBV7-9	.	TRBJ2-7	TGTTCCAGCAGCTTAGAGGCACTTGTGGGCCACGAGCAGTACTTC	CSSSLEALVGHEQYF
.	TRBV28	.	TRBJ1-2	TGTGCCAGCAGTTTGCCAGGGAATGGCTACACCTTC	CASSLPGNGYTF
.	TRBV7-2	TRBD1	TRBJ2-1	TGTGCCAGCAGCTCGGGACAGGGGACAAAAGAGCAGTTCTTC	CASSSGQGTKEQFF
.	TRBV27	.	TRBJ1-2	TGTGCCAGCAGTTCTCACCCCGGAGTAGGGAGGGGTGGCTACACCTTC	CASSSHPGVGRGGYTF
.	TRBV7-9	TRBD2	TRBJ2-1	TGTGCCAGCAGCTTTTCGGCAGCGGGGGCCGGGCGCAATGAGCAGTTCTTC	CASSFSAAGAGRNEQFF
.	TRBV4-1	.	TRBJ2-3	TGCGCCAGCAGCCCTGACCCGGGGAGTACGCAGTATTTT	CASSPDPGSTQYF
few	TRBV7-7	TRBD2	TRBJ2-5	TGTGCCAGCAGCACGACTAGCGGGGGGGCCGGGGAGACCCAGTACTTC	CASSTTSGGAGETQYF
.	TRBV9	TRBD1	TRBJ2-1	TGTGCCAGCAGCCTCCAGGGACAGGGAAAGTACAATGAGCAGTTCTTC	CASSLQGQGKYNEQFF
.	TRBV7-7	.	TRBJ2-7	TGTGCCAGCAGCTTAGTTCAGGGTAACGGCGAGCAGTACTTC	CASSLVQGNGEQYF
few	TRBV6-6	TRBD2	TRBJ2-3	TGTGCCAGCAGTTCCCCCCAGGTAGGGAGGGCAGATACGCAGTATTTT	CASSSPQVGRADTQYF
.	TRBV6-1	.	TRBJ1-1	TGTGCCAGCAGTGAAGCGCGAGGAGCTGAAGCTTTCTTT	CASSEARGAEAFF
few	TRBV4-2	.	TRBJ2-1	TGTGCCAGCAGCCCTCAGTCCGGGGGTGGCAATGAGCAGTTCTTC	CASSPQSGGGNEQFF
.	TRBV5-1	.	TRBJ2-1	TGCGCCAGCAGCTTGGGCGGCAGGGGTTACAATGAGCAGTTCTTC	CASSLGGRGYNEQFF
.	TRBV11-2	.	TRBJ1-2	TGTGCCAGCAGCCGGGAGGGGGTTTCGAGTTGGGGCTACACCTTC	CASSREGVSSWGYTF
.	TRBV5-5	.	TRBJ1-1	TGTGCCAGCAGCTTAGGAGTTTCTAGCACTGAAGCTTTCTTT	CASSLGVSSTEAFF
.	TRBV4-3	TRBD2	TRBJ2-2	TGCGCCAGCAGCCAAGTGGGCGGGGGGAAAAGACACACCGGGGAGCTGTTTTTT	CASSQVGGGKRHTGELFF
.	TRBV2	TRBD2	TRBJ2-7	TGTGCCAGCAAGGTTTTTGCGGGGGGGCCGCCGGGCGAGCAGTACTTC	CASKVFAGGPPGEQYF
.	TRBV10-1	TRBD1	TRBJ1-2	TGCGCCAGCAGTGGAGGACAGGGGAACTATGGCTACACCTTC	CASSGGQGNYGYTF
.	TRBV30	TRBD1	TRBJ2-7	TGTGCCTGGAGTGTACTCGACAGGGGTGGCGAGCAGTACTTC	CAWSVLDRGGEQYF
.	TRBV11-1	.	TRBJ1-3	TGTGCCAGCAGCTTATCGGGACTCAGCTCTGGAAACACCATATATTTT	CASSLSGLSSGNTIYF
.	TRBV7-8	TRBD2	TRBJ2-3	TGTGCCAGCAGCCAAGTAGCGGGGGCGGGAGATACGCAGTATTTT	CASSQVAGAGDTQYF
.	TRBV28	TRBD1	TRBJ2-1	TGTGCCAGCAGTCAAGGGGGCGGGTCCTACAATGAGCAGTTCTTC	CASSQGGGSYNEQFF
.	TRBV18	TRBD1	TRBJ1-2	TGTGCCAGCTCACAGGAGAGAGGGGGCGGCTACACCTTC	CASSQERGGGYTF
.	TRBV7-9	TRBD1	TRBJ1-2	TGTTCCAGCACCCCGGAGACAGGGCGACAGTCTAACTATGGCTACACCTTC	CSSTPETGRQSNYGYTF
.	TRBV5-1	.	TRBJ2-7	TGCGCCAGCAGCCCGCGTGGGGACTCGGGCGAGCAGTACTTC	CASSPRGDSGEQYF
.	TRBV25-1	.	TRBJ2-6	TGTGCCACCACCCTATCTGGGGCCAACGTCCTGACTTTC	CATTLSGANVLTF
.	TRBV11-2	TRBD2	TRBJ2-1	TGTGCCAGCAGCACAAGACTAGCGGGGGGCGGTAATGAGCAGTTCTTC	CASSTRLAGGGNEQFF
once	TRBV6-5	TRBD1	TRBJ1-1	TGTGCCAGCAGTGGACAGGGGGCCGGGAACACTGAAGCTTTCTTT	CASSGQGAGNTEAFF
.	TRBV19	TRBD2	TRBJ2-7	TGTGCCACCAAAACTAGCGGGGGCTCCTACGAGCAGTACTTC	CATKTSGGSYEQYF
.	TRBV10-3	.	TRBJ1-1	TGTGCCATCAGTGATCCCGGGGAGTCGGCTGAAGCTTTCTTT	CAISDPGESAEAFF
once	TRBV6-1	TRBD1	TRBJ1-5	TGTGCCAGCAGGCGACAGGGGGACGGTCAGCCCCAGCATTTT	CASRRQGDGQPQHF
.	TRBV4-1	.	TRBJ1-5	TGCGCCAGCAGCCAGGCCATCTACAGCCAGCCCCAGCATTTT	CASSQAIYSQPQHF
.	TRBV18	TRBD1	TRBJ1-1	TGTGCCAGCTCACCGAGGGCAGGGGGTACTGAAGCTTTCTTT	CASSPRAGGTEAFF
.	TRBV7-9	.	TRBJ2-7	TGTTCCAGCAGCTTAGAGGGAGTCAGAACCTACGAGCAGTACTTC	CSSSLEGVRTYEQYF
.	TRBV4-3	TRBD1	TRBJ1-2	TGCGCCAGCAGCCGGACAGGGGGAGGAAACTATGGCTACACCTTC	CASSRTGGGNYGYTF
.	TRBV29-1	.	TRBJ2-5	TGCAGCGTTGGGCCGTCGGGGGAGACCCAGTACTTC	CSVGPSGETQYF
.	TRBV6-1	TRBD1	TRBJ2-2	TGTGCCAGCAGTGAGGAAGGGGGCAAGGCCGGGGAGCTGTTTTTT	CASSEEGGKAGELFF
.	TRBV5-1	.	TRBJ1-5	TGCGCCAGCAGCTTTGACGGAGACGAACGTCAGCCCCAGCATTTT	CASSFDGDERQPQHF
few	TRBV27	TRBD2	TRBJ2-1	TGTGCCAGCAGGCAGACTGGGGGACTAGCGGGGGCCAATGAGCAGTTCTTC	CASRQTGGLAGANEQFF